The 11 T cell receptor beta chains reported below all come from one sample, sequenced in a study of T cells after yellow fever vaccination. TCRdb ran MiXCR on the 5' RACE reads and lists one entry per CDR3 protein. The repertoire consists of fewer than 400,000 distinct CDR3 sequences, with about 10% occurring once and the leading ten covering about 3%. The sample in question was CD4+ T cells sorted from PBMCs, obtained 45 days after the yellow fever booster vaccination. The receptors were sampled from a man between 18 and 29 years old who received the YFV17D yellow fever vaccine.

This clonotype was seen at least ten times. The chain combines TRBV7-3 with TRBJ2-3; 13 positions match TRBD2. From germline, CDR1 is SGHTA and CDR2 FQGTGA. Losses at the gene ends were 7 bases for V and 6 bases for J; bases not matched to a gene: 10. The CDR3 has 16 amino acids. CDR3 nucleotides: TGTGCCAGCACGTCGGGACTAGCGGGGCCCCTCGATACGCAGTATTTT. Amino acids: CASTSGLAGPLDTQYF.

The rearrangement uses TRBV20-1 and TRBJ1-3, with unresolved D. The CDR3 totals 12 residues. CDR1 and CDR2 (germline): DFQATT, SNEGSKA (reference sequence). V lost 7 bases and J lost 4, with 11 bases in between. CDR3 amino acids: CSVRLAGNTIYF. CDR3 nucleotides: TGCAGTGTGCGGCTGGCGGGAAACACCATATATTTT.

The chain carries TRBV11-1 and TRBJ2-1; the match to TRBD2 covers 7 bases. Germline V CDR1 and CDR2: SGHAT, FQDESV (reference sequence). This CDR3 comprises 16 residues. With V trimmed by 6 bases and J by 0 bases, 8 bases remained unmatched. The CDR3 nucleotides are TGTGCCAGCAGGTGGGGGGGAACTAGCTCCTACAATGAGCAGTTCTTC. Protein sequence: CASRWGGTSSYNEQFF.

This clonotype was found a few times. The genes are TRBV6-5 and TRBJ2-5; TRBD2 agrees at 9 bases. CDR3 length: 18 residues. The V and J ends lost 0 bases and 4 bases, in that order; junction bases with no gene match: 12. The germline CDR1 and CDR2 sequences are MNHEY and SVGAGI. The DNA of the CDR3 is TGTGCCAGCAGTTACTCCCGGGGTAGCGGGGGATTCGGAGAGACCCAGTACTTC. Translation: CASSYSRGSGGFGETQYF.

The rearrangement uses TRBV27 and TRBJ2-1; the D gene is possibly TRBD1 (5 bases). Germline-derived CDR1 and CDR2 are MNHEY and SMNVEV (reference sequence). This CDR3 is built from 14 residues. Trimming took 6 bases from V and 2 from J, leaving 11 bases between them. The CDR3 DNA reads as TGTGCCAGCAGGGACGCAGGGACCTACAATGAGCAGTTCTTC. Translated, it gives CASRDAGTYNEQFF.

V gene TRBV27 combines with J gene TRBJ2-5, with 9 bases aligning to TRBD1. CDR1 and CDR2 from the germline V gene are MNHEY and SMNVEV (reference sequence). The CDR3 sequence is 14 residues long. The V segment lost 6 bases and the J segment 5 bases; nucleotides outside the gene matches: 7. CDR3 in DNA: TGTGCCAGCAGCTTCAACAGGGGGCGGGAGACCCAGTACTTC. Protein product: CASSFNRGRETQYF.

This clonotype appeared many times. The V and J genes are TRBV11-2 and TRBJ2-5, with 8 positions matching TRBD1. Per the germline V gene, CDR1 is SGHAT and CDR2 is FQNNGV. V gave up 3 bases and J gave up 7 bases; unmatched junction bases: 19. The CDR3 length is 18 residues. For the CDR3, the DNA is TGTGCCAGCAGCTTTTGGAGAGGCCGGGGACAGGAGGGGAGGACCCAGTACTTC. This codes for CASSFWRGRGQEGRTQYF.

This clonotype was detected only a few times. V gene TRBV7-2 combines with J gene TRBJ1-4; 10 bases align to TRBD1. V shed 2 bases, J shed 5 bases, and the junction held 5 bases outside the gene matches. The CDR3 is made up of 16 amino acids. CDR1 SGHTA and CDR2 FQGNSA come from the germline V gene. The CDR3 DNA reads TGTGCCAGCAGCTTACGTCCGGGACAGGGGAATGAAAAACTGTTTTTT. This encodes CASSLRPGQGNEKLFF.

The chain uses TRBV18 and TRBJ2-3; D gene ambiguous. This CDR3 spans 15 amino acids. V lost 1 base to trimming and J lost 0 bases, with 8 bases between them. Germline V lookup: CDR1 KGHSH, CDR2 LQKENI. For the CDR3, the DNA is TGTGCCAGCTCACCACGGACGGCTAGCACAGATACGCAGTATTTT. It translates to CASSPRTASTDTQYF.

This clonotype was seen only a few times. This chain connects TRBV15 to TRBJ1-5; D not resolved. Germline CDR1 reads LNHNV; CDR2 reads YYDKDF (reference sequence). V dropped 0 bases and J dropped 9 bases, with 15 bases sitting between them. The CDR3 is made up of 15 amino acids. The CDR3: CATSRDRLGVRPQHF. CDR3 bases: TGTGCCACCAGCAGAGATCGGCTCGGCGTGAGGCCCCAGCATTTT.

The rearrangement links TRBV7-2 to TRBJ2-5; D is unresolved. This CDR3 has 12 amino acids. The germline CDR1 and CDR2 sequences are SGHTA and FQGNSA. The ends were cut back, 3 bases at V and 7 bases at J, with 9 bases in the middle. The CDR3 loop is CASSFLDSTQYF. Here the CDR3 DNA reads TGTGCCAGCAGCTTTCTGGATTCGACCCAGTACTTC.